This T cell receptor (beta chain) is from a study of PD-1 blockade in classical Hodgkin lymphoma. Using immunoSEQ multiplex PCR, the repertoire was profiled, and TCRdb retains in-frame clones only, with some absent. Found here are more than 40,000 clones, around 72% of them singletons; the top ten hold approximately 3%. Every one of the patients relapsed after autologous stem cell transplantation (brentuximab vedotin exposure was variable). Complete response, partial response or progressive disease was each patient's best response. V shed 4 bases, J shed 0 bases, and the junction held 8 bases outside the gene matches. This CDR3 region has 17 residues. Germline V gene sequence: CDR1 SGHDT, CDR2 YYEEEE. Overall study results and limits: Prior therapy or disease activity may underlie the repertoire differences, whose causes remain undefined. Newly diagnosed patients and complete responders had comparable diversity at baseline. Anyone who began nivolumab under 1 year after ASCT was excluded.

This clone occurred a few times. The antigen is unknown. This TCR was sampled from a human donor with classical Hodgkin lymphoma. The material sequenced was peripheral blood mononuclear cells (PBMCs), taken before the second cycle of nivolumab. The rearrangement uses TRBV5-6 and TRBJ1-1; 11 bases agree with TRBD1. DNA of the CDR3: TGTGCCAGCAGCCCACTCGGGACAGGGGGTATGAACACTGAAGCTTTCTTT. This encodes CASSPLGTGGMNTEAFF.